A selection of T cell receptor beta chains follows, all from one sample in a study of cytomegalovirus exposure and HLA in healthy donors. Profiling relied on immunoSEQ multiplex PCR, and the TCRdb table lists in-frame clones only, not all of them. The sample has 55,000 to 75,000 clones, and its top ten clones hold less than 2%. Sequences were obtained from PBMCs. All receptors derive from a woman between 25 and 40 years old in good health and CMV-seronegative. The CDR3 runs from the conserved cysteine through the conserved F or W. A D gene is named only where the DNA matches it firmly.

j_call cdr3_length v_call d_call cdr3_aa cdr3_nt
TRBJ2-7 12 TRBV29-1 NA CSVRALAYEQYF TGCAGCGTTCGAGCGCTCGCCTACGAGCAGTACTTC
TRBJ1-6 14 TRBV6-5 TRBD1 CASTGTGGVSPLHF TGTGCCAGCACCGGGACAGGGGGTGTTTCACCCCTCCACTTT
TRBJ1-2 15 TRBV7-9 NA CASSLRTEDAYGYTF TGTGCCAGCAGCTTAAGGACAGAAGACGCCTATGGCTACACCTTC
TRBJ1-5 12 TRBV10-3 TRBD1 CAISSGTVPQHF TGTGCCATCAGCTCCGGGACAGTCCCCCAGCATTTT
TRBJ1-5 14 TRBV6-5 TRBD1 CASSSVRGRQPQHF TGTGCCAGCAGTTCGGTCAGGGGGAGACAGCCCCAGCATTTT
TRBJ1-2 15 TRBV6-1 NA CASSPGQNLNYGYTF TGTGCCAGCAGTCCCGGACAGAACCTCAACTATGGCTACACCTTC
TRBJ2-7 14 TRBV29-1 TRBD1 CSGLSDRAPGEQYF TGCAGTGGTCTCAGTGACAGGGCCCCGGGTGAGCAGTACTTC
TRBJ1-6 15 TRBV7-6 NA CASRKGGWGDSPLHF TGTGCCAGCAGGAAGGGAGGTTGGGGGGACTCACCCCTCCACTTT
TRBJ2-1 15 TRBV18 TRBD1 CASSSGTGLRNEQFF TGTGCCAGCTCATCCGGGACAGGGTTGCGGAATGAGCAGTTCTTC
TRBJ2-2 15 TRBV6-5 NA CASSYSNWNTGELFF TGTGCCAGCAGTTACTCCAACTGGAACACCGGGGAGCTGTTTTTT
TRBJ2-2 13 TRBV15 NA CATSRGLQGELFF TGTGCCACCAGCAGGGGACTTCAAGGGGAGCTGTTTTTT
TRBJ2-3 13 TRBV11-2 TRBD2 CASSLGGTDTQYF TGTGCCAGCAGCTTGGGGGGGACAGATACGCAGTATTTT
TRBJ1-4 15 TRBV5-1 TRBD1 CASSPTTGESEKLFF TGCGCCAGCAGCCCCACGACAGGGGAGAGTGAAAAACTGTTTTTT
TRBJ2-1 18 TRBV30 TRBD2 CAWSAGLAGAAPRGEQFF TGTGCCTGGAGTGCGGGACTAGCGGGAGCCGCTCCGAGGGGCGAGCAGTTCTTC
TRBJ1-2 13 TRBV7-2 TRBD1 CASSAGQGLGYTF TGTGCCAGCAGCGCCGGACAGGGATTGGGCTACACCTTC
TRBJ2-5 16 TRBV4-2 TRBD2 CASSQGRTSDQETQYF TGTGCCAGCAGCCAAGGTCGGACTAGCGACCAAGAGACCCAGTACTTC
TRBJ2-7 15 TRBV4-2 TRBD2 CASSPIAGDAYEQYF TGTGCCAGCAGCCCGATAGCGGGGGACGCCTACGAGCAGTACTTC
TRBJ2-5 13 TRBV18 TRBD2 CASSRGGQETQYF TGTGCCAGCTCCCGCGGGGGGCAAGAGACCCAGTACTTC
TRBJ1-2 14 TRBV30 TRBD1 CAWSQRQGGKGYTF TGTGCCTGGAGTCAGAGACAGGGCGGGAAAGGCTACACCTTC
TRBJ2-7 16 TRBV19 NA CASTPLGGPNPDEQYF TGTGCCAGTACCCCCCTCGGTGGGCCGAACCCCGACGAGCAGTACTTC
TRBJ1-1 15 TRBV2 NA CASSEAVQGGSEAFF TGTGCCAGCAGTGAAGCGGTACAGGGCGGTTCTGAAGCTTTCTTT
TRBJ2-7 16 TRBV4-1 TRBD2 CASSRTGTSGSYEQYF TGCGCCAGCAGCCGGACAGGGACTAGCGGCTCCTACGAGCAGTACTTC
TRBJ2-7 13 TRBV7-9 NA CASSPQGSPHKYF TGTGCCAGCAGCCCCCAGGGGAGCCCCCATAAGTACTTC
TRBJ2-7 14 TRBV6-6 TRBD2 CASSRTSGAYEQYF TGTGCCAGCAGTCGGACTAGCGGTGCCTACGAGCAGTACTTC
TRBJ2-7 16 TRBV6-1 TRBD2 CASSEAASGRTYEQYF TGTGCCAGCAGTGAAGCAGCCAGCGGGAGGACCTACGAGCAGTACTTC
TRBJ2-3 12 TRBV29-1 NA CSVAERTDTQYF TGCAGCGTCGCCGAGCGTACAGATACGCAGTATTTT
TRBJ2-7 15 TRBV7-2 NA CASSLVKASSYEQYF TGTGCCAGCAGCTTAGTCAAGGCTAGTAGCTACGAGCAGTACTTC
TRBJ2-7 15 TRBV5-4 NA CASSFGQRGAREQYF TGTGCCAGCAGCTTCGGACAGCGAGGGGCTCGCGAGCAGTACTTC
TRBJ2-7 14 TRBV2 NA CASSEARGSYEQYF TGTGCCAGCAGTGAAGCTAGAGGCTCCTACGAGCAGTACTTC
TRBJ1-1 15 TRBV5-1 NA CASSTFSPRDTEAFF TGCGCCAGCAGCACCTTCTCCCCGAGGGACACTGAAGCTTTCTTT
TRBJ1-1 13 TRBV29-1 NA CSAPGRGETEAFF TGCAGCGCACCGGGACGGGGGGAGACTGAAGCTTTCTTT
TRBJ2-3 17 TRBV9 TRBD2 CASSTGTSGGSTDTQYF TGTGCCAGCAGCACTGGGACTAGCGGGGGGAGCACAGATACGCAGTATTTT
TRBJ2-7 15 TRBV11-1 NA CASSRGQPYPYEQYF TGTGCCAGCAGCAGGGGACAACCGTATCCCTACGAGCAGTACTTC
TRBJ2-7 15 TRBV30 NA CAWSVPQRLSHEQYF TGTGCCTGGAGTGTACCCCAGCGCCTCTCCCACGAGCAGTACTTC
TRBJ2-7 13 TRBV5-4 NA CASSYDAEYEQYF TGTGCCAGCAGCTACGATGCCGAGTACGAGCAGTACTTC